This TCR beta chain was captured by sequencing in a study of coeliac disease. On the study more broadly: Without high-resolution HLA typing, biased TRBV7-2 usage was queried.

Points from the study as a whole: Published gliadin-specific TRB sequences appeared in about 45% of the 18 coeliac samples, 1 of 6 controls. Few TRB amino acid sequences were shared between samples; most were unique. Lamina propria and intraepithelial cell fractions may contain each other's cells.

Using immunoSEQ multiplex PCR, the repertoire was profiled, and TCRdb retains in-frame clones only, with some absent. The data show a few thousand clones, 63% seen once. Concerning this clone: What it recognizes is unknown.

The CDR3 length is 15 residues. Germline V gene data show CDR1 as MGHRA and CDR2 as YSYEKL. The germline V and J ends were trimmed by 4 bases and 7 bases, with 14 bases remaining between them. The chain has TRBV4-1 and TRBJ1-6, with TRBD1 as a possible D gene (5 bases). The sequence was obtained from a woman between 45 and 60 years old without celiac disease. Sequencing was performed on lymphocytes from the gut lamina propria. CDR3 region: CASSLTVGRNSPLHF. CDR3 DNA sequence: TGCGCCAGCAGCCTCACAGTGGGGCGGAATTCACCCCTCCACTTT.